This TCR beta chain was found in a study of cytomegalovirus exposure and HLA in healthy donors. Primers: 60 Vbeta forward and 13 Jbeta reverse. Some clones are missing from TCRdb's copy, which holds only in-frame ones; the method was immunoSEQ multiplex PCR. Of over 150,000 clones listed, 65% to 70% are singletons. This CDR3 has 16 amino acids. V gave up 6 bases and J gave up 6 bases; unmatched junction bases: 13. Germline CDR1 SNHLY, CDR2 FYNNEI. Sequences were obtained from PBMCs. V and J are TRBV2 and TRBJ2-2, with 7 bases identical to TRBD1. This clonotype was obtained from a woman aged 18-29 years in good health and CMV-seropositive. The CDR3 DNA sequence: TGTGCCAGCAGCGTACAGGGGCTACCCACAGCCGGGGAGCTGTTTTTT. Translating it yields CASSVQGLPTAGELFF.